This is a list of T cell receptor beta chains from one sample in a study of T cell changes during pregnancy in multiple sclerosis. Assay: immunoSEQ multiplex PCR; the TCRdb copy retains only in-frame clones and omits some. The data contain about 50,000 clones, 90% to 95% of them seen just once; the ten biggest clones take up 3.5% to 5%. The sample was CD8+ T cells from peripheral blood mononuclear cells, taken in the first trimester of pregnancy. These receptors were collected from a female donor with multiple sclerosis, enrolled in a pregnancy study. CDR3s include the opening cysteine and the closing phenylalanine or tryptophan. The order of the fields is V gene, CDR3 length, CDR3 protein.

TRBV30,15,CAWSVLGGLYYGYTF
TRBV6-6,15,CASSYGDRFSYEQYF
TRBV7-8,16,CASSFYTGQVEVGYTF
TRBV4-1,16,CASSQGFWGVYNEQFF
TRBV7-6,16,CASSAYLRGPGETQYF
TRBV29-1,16,CSVVTTLPGTEETQYF
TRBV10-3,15,CAISSGTSGGDEQFF
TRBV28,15,CASSLTGGSSYEQYF
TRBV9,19,CASSAPGQGRTSSYNEQFF
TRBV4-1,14,CASSQERGWDGYTF
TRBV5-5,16,CASSSQTGSYTQPQHF
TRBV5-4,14,CASSSAGGVDTQYF
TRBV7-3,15,CASSHTGDSYNEQFF
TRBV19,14,CASSDWRTGYEQYF
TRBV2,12,CASLDRVGGYTF
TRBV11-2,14,CASVRGGSYNEQFF
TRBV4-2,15,CASSQVRTGGTEAFF
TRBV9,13,CASSSGQGYEQYF